Following are 17 T cell receptor beta chains from one sample sequenced in a study of Graves' ophthalmopathy and Graves' hyperthyroidism. RNA served as the template for amplifying TCR beta CDR3 regions. First-round RT-PCR relied on HTBI primers, and a second-round multiplex PCR came next. TCRdb re-called the multiplex PCR reads through MiXCR, storing one row per CDR3 protein. The sample consists of about 620,000 distinct CDR3 sequences, around a fifth of them appearing once. Sequenced sample: peripheral blood. The receptor source for this set is a woman aged 18 to 35 with stable Graves' hyperthyroidism. Some clones in this sample may be carry-over from other donors' samples.

This chain uses TRBV3-1 with TRBJ2-2; 8 nucleotides align to TRBD2. Germline values: CDR1 LGHDT, CDR2 YNNKEL (reference sequence). This CDR3 contains 16 residues. V was clipped by 1 base and J by 5 bases; unmatched bases: 6. The CDR3 loop is CASSQGLLAGTGELFF. DNA for the CDR3: TGTGCCAGCAGCCAAGGGCTATTAGCGGGGACCGGGGAGCTGTTTTTT.

This rearrangement joins TRBV28 to TRBJ1-2, with D perhaps matching TRBD1 (5 bases). The CDR3 is 16 residues long. Germline CDR1 is MDHEN and CDR2 is SYDVKM. Trimming pared 6 bases from V and 2 bases from J, leaving 19 bases between. Here the CDR3 DNA reads TGTGCCAGCAGGTCCCAGGGAAGTGGTTCGAACTATGGCTACACCTTC. Residues: CASRSQGSGSNYGYTF.

This chain joins TRBV6-4 and TRBJ2-5, with D unclear. The CDR3 covers 14 residues. The germline V and J ends were trimmed by 5 bases and 5 bases, with 15 bases remaining between them. Germline CDR1 MRHNA, CDR2 SNTAGT. CDR3: CASSPRVVRETQYF. In DNA, the CDR3 is TGTGCCAGCAGTCCTCGGGTTGTTCGGGAGACCCAGTACTTC.

This clonotype appeared many times. The CDR3: CASSLRPSSGNTIYF. DNA for the CDR3: TGTGCCAGCAGTTTACGTCCCAGCTCTGGAAACACCATATATTTT. This sequence joins TRBV28 and TRBJ1-3; unclear D gene. The length of the CDR3 is 15 residues. Per the germline V gene, CDR1 is MDHEN and CDR2 is SYDVKM. Trimming removed 2 bases at V and 0 bases at J, with 8 bases between. The full variable domain, in which reference TRBV28 and TRBJ1-3 provide the parts outside the CDR3, is DVKVTQSSRYLVKRTGEKVFLECVQDMDHENMFWYRQDPGLGLRLIYFSYDVKMKEKGDIPEGYSVSREKKERFSLILESASTNQTSMYLCASSLRPSSGNTIYFGEGSWLTVV.

The rearrangement uses TRBV20-1 and TRBJ1-1, with D uncertain. The length of the CDR3 is 13 residues. Deletions cut 5 bases from V and 3 bases from J, with 13 bases between. The V gene's germline CDR1 is DFQATT and CDR2 SNEGSKA (reference sequence). In nucleotides, the CDR3 is TGCAGTGCTCCCCAGGCAAGCCACACTGAAGCTTTCTTT. Its protein is CSAPQASHTEAFF.

In regard to this clonotype: One base away lies a much larger clone, so this may be a sequencing read error. V is TRBV10-2 and J is TRBJ1-1, with 9 bases lining up with TRBD1. This CDR3 comprises 17 residues. Germline V gives CDR1 WSHSY, CDR2 SAAADI. CDR3 in amino acids: CASSRRATGGEGTEACF. CDR3 sequence (DNA): TGCGCCAGCAGCCGCCGGGCAACAGGGGGCGAGGGCACTGAAGCTTGCTTT.

At least ten counts were recorded for this clonotype. CDR3: CASSGTRSGNTIYF. CDR3 DNA sequence: TGTGCCAGCAGTGGGACACGCTCTGGAAACACCATATATTTT. The chain carries TRBV2 and TRBJ1-3; TRBD1 is a possible D gene (5 bases). From germline, CDR1 is SNHLY and CDR2 FYNNEI. This CDR3 region has 14 residues. The V end was cut by 4 bases, the J end by 0 bases, with 7 bases between.

The chain is built from TRBV14 and TRBJ2-7; TRBD1 agrees at 8 bases. This CDR3 contains 15 residues. In germline, CDR1 is SGHDN, CDR2 FVKESK. The ends lost 4 bases at V and 5 bases at J; junction bases unmatched: 10. CDR3 DNA sequence: TGTGCCAGCAGCCCCATAGCCCGGACAGGGAACGAGCAGTACTTC. Translated: CASSPIARTGNEQYF.

This clonotype occurred a few times. This chain connects TRBV9 to TRBJ2-3; weak D call: TRBD1 (5 bases). V was pared by 0 bases and J by 0 bases, with 8 bases between. This CDR3 region has 15 residues. Per the germline V gene, CDR1 is SGDLS and CDR2 is YYNGEE. CDR3 loop: CASSVARASTDTQYF. CDR3 nucleotide sequence: TGTGCCAGCAGCGTAGCCAGGGCGAGCACAGATACGCAGTATTTT.

The CDR3 DNA is TGTGCCAGCAGCCAAGATGGGGGACCAAACATTCAGTACTTC. This gives the protein CASSQDGGPNIQYF. This sequence joins TRBV3-1 and TRBJ2-4; D tentatively fits TRBD1 or TRBD2 (5 bases each). The CDR3 is made up of 14 amino acids. In germline, CDR1 is LGHDT, CDR2 YNNKEL (reference sequence). The V gene lost 0 bases and the J gene lost 6 bases, with 9 bases spanning the gap.

This clonotype came up many times. This chain joins TRBV7-2 and TRBJ2-2; possible D gene TRBD1, 8 bases. Between the trimmed V and J ends, which lost 5 bases and 3 bases, there was a span of 13 bases. From germline, CDR1 is SGHTA and CDR2 FQGNSA. The CDR3 is made up of 15 amino acids. This chain's CDR3 is CASSIQGGDTGELFF. The CDR3 region has the DNA TGTGCCAGCAGCATACAGGGGGGGGACACCGGGGAGCTGTTTTTT.

Concerning this clonotype itself: The junction differs from germline at one of its ends, possibly a read error. The chain combines TRBV27 with TRBJ2-2; 9 bases map to TRBD1. Germline assignment: CDR1 MNHEY and CDR2 SMNVEV (reference sequence). CDR3 length: 17 residues. In DNA form, the CDR3 reads TGTGCCGGCAGTTCCGCCCGACAGGGGGGCTACACCGGGGAGCTGTTTTTT. This encodes CAGSSARQGGYTGELFF.

This chain links TRBV20-1 with TRBJ2-7; 12 bases line up with TRBD2. Germline trimming cut 6 bases from V and 3 bases from J; bases unmatched to any gene: 6. The V gene's germline CDR1 is DFQATT and CDR2 SNEGSKA (reference sequence). This CDR3 has 14 amino acids. Here the CDR3 reads CSATGLAGIYEQYF. CDR3 nucleotides: TGCAGTGCCACCGGACTAGCGGGAATCTACGAGCAGTACTTC.

The sample holds one count of this clonotype. The gene calls are TRBV28 and TRBJ1-2; D possibly corresponds to TRBD1 (5 bases). The V gene's germline CDR1 is MDHEN and CDR2 SYDVKM. The CDR3 spans 14 residues. V was pared by 6 bases and J by 4 bases, with 15 bases between. CDR3 nucleotide sequence: TGTGCCAGCAGACCAGACGGGGACGTCTATGGCTACACCTTC. Its protein is CASRPDGDVYGYTF.

This clonotype has more than one count but fewer than ten. A much larger clone is a single base away; this may be a read error. This chain connects TRBV7-2 to TRBJ2-5; possible D gene TRBD2, 5 bases. The CDR3 consists of 13 residues. Germline CDR1 SGHTA, CDR2 FQGNSA. This CDR3 is CASSLAFGETKYF. CDR3 nucleotide sequence: TGTGCCAGCAGCTTAGCTTTCGGGGAGACCAAGTACTTC.

The chain couples TRBV11-2 to TRBJ2-7, with D unresolved. The V end lost 2 bases, the J end lost 2 bases, and 10 bases lay between the germline ends. Germline V CDR1 and CDR2: SGHAT, FQNNGV. There are 14 residues in the CDR3. CDR3 DNA sequence: TGTGCCAGCAGCTTATCTATCCGCACCTACGAGCAGTACTTC. Its protein is CASSLSIRTYEQYF.

This clonotype was detected only a few times. The rearrangement joins TRBV5-1 to TRBJ2-2, with D tentatively TRBD1 (6 bases). V dropped 2 bases and J dropped 6 bases, with 14 bases sitting between them. Germline V gives CDR1 SGHRS, CDR2 YFSETQ. CDR3 length equals 15 residues. CDR3 amino acids: CASSFLGAGAGELFF. In DNA form, the CDR3 reads TGCGCCAGCAGCTTTTTGGGGGCCGGGGCCGGGGAGCTGTTTTTT.